This T cell receptor (beta chain) was retrieved from a study of CD8 T cells in ankylosing spondylitis. This clonotype was seen many times. The antigen remains undetermined. Germline CDR1 SQVTM, CDR2 ANQGSEA. The J segment lost 2 bases and the V segment lost 7 bases, leaving 9 bases of the junction unmatched. The CDR3 covers 15 residues. Scientists made TCR beta libraries using quantitative 5'-RACE with molecular barcodes. A single record per CDR3 protein comes from TCRdb applying MiXCR to the 5' RACE reads. The sample lists tens of thousands of distinct CDR3 sequences, around 8.3% occurring once. Study-level results: Characteristic of ankylosing spondylitis blood, it appeared, was a TCR beta motif comprising several highly homologous variants. There was reportedly significant enrichment of clones that were disease-linked in matched ankylosing spondylitis synovial fluid. Disease-associated clonotypes exhibited CD8+ identity and were relatively infrequent in peripheral blood. In the blood and synovial fluid of reactive arthritis, some motif variants had been previously reported.

The clonotype originates from a male donor with ankylosing spondylitis. The rearrangement joins TRBV29-1 to TRBJ2-1; 9 bases map to TRBD2. Sequencing was performed on blood, either unsorted or a sorted T cell fraction (not recorded which). CDR3 sequence: CSGQSREGAYNEQFF. The DNA for the CDR3 is TGCAGCGGCCAGTCGCGGGAGGGGGCCTACAATGAGCAGTTCTTC.